A selection of T cell receptor beta chains follows, all from one sample in a study of blood T cell repertoires in COVID-19. The repertoire was sequenced with immunoSEQ multiplex PCR; TCRdb's copy has only in-frame clones and lacks some. This table has approximately 250,000 clones, approximately 82% appearing once. The sequenced material came from PBMCs or T cells enriched from blood (not recorded which). The receptors stem from a man between 35 and 55 years old who had recovered from COVID-19. Both conserved end residues are part of each CDR3. Each record gives: D gene, V gene, J gene, clone size, CDR3 protein, CDR3 DNA. A D gene is named only where the DNA matches it firmly. Clone sizes are given selectively: once, few, many, or a class where the clone is expanded.

d_call: NA; v_call: TRBV27; j_call: TRBJ1-2; clone_size: once; cdr3_aa: CASSPTGSFGYGYTF; cdr3_nt: TGTGCCAGCAGTCCGACAGGCTCGTTCGGCTATGGCTACACCTTC
d_call: NA; v_call: TRBV19; j_call: TRBJ1-2; clone_size: NA; cdr3_aa: CASNPVGQDYGYTF; cdr3_nt: TGTGCCAGTAACCCAGTGGGCCAGGACTATGGCTACACCTTC
d_call: TRBD1; v_call: TRBV19; j_call: TRBJ1-5; clone_size: NA; cdr3_aa: CASSEDRVQPQHF; cdr3_nt: TGTGCCAGTAGTGAAGACAGGGTTCAGCCCCAGCATTTT
d_call: NA; v_call: TRBV5-1; j_call: TRBJ2-3; clone_size: NA; cdr3_aa: CASSLDRGFTDTQYF; cdr3_nt: TGCGCCAGCAGCTTGGATAGGGGATTCACAGATACGCAGTATTTT
d_call: NA; v_call: TRBV12-3/TRBV12-4; j_call: TRBJ1-6; clone_size: NA; cdr3_aa: CASTLTGGSPLHF; cdr3_nt: TGTGCCAGCACCCTGACAGGTGGTTCACCCCTCCACTTT
d_call: TRBD2; v_call: TRBV5-1; j_call: TRBJ2-1; clone_size: NA; cdr3_aa: CASSVSGAAYNEQFF; cdr3_nt: TGCGCCAGCAGCGTTAGCGGGGCCGCCTACAATGAGCAGTTCTTC
d_call: NA; v_call: TRBV3-1/TRBV3-2; j_call: TRBJ1-2; clone_size: NA; cdr3_aa: CASSQDRRGYTF; cdr3_nt: TGTGCCAGCAGCCAAGATAGGAGGGGCTACACCTTC
d_call: TRBD2; v_call: TRBV6-1; j_call: TRBJ2-3; clone_size: NA; cdr3_aa: CASSESRASGSGPSPDTQYF; cdr3_nt: TGTGCCAGCAGTGAAAGTCGGGCTAGCGGGAGTGGGCCCTCCCCAGATACGCAGTATTTT
d_call: NA; v_call: TRBV18; j_call: TRBJ2-2; clone_size: NA; cdr3_aa: CASSPPWTDRTGELFF; cdr3_nt: TGTGCCAGCTCACCACCGTGGACAGATCGAACCGGGGAGCTGTTTTTT
d_call: TRBD1; v_call: TRBV30; j_call: TRBJ2-7; clone_size: NA; cdr3_aa: CAWSAGQGTDNEQYF; cdr3_nt: TGTGCCTGGAGTGCGGGACAGGGGACTGACAACGAGCAGTACTTC
d_call: NA; v_call: TRBV5-1; j_call: TRBJ1-1; clone_size: NA; cdr3_aa: CASSISRFMNTEAFF; cdr3_nt: TGCGCCAGCAGCATTTCCAGGTTCATGAACACTGAAGCTTTCTTT
d_call: NA; v_call: TRBV7-9; j_call: TRBJ1-1; clone_size: NA; cdr3_aa: CASSFYREGSPEAFF; cdr3_nt: TGTGCCAGCAGCTTCTACAGGGAAGGGTCCCCTGAAGCTTTCTTT
d_call: TRBD1; v_call: TRBV10-2; j_call: TRBJ2-7; clone_size: NA; cdr3_aa: CASWDSTYEQYF; cdr3_nt: TGCGCCAGCTGGGACAGCACCTACGAGCAGTACTTC
d_call: TRBD1; v_call: TRBV7-2; j_call: TRBJ2-7; clone_size: few; cdr3_aa: CASSFGTGRREQYF; cdr3_nt: TGTGCCAGCAGCTTCGGGACAGGCCGTAGGGAGCAGTACTTC
d_call: NA; v_call: TRBV20-1; j_call: TRBJ1-5; clone_size: NA; cdr3_aa: CSASGGNQPQHF; cdr3_nt: TGCAGTGCTAGTGGAGGGAATCAGCCCCAGCATTTT
d_call: TRBD2; v_call: TRBV7-3; j_call: TRBJ2-2; clone_size: NA; cdr3_aa: CASSRPGLAGEETGELFF; cdr3_nt: TGTGCCAGCAGCCGCCCGGGACTAGCGGGGGAGGAGACCGGGGAGCTGTTTTTT
d_call: NA; v_call: TRBV6-5; j_call: TRBJ1-5; clone_size: NA; cdr3_aa: CASSYSGDSNQPQHF; cdr3_nt: TGTGCCAGCAGTTATTCAGGGGATAGCAATCAGCCCCAGCATTTT
d_call: NA; v_call: TRBV3-1/TRBV3-2; j_call: TRBJ1-6; clone_size: NA; cdr3_aa: CASSQFSSATSSYNSPLHF; cdr3_nt: TGTGCCAGCAGCCAGTTCTCGTCCGCAACCAGCTCCTATAATTCACCCCTCCACTTT
d_call: NA; v_call: TRBV11-2; j_call: TRBJ2-1; clone_size: NA; cdr3_aa: CASSLTGVSYNEQFF; cdr3_nt: TGTGCCAGCAGCTTAACCGGGGTCTCCTACAATGAGCAGTTCTTC
d_call: TRBD1; v_call: TRBV4-2; j_call: TRBJ1-1; clone_size: NA; cdr3_aa: CASSDRGWQAFF; cdr3_nt: TGTGCCAGCAGTGACAGGGGGTGGCAAGCTTTCTTT
d_call: NA; v_call: TRBV10-3; j_call: TRBJ1-4; clone_size: few; cdr3_aa: CAISGGEKLFF; cdr3_nt: TGTGCCATCAGTGGCGGTGAAAAACTGTTTTTT
d_call: NA; v_call: TRBV5-1; j_call: TRBJ1-1; clone_size: NA; cdr3_aa: CASSFNRGNTEAFF; cdr3_nt: TGCGCCAGCAGCTTTAACCGGGGGAACACTGAAGCTTTCTTT
d_call: NA; v_call: TRBV4-1; j_call: TRBJ1-6; clone_size: once; cdr3_aa: CASKRAGDPSYNSPLHF; cdr3_nt: TGCGCCAGCAAAAGAGCAGGGGACCCCTCCTATAATTCACCCCTCCACTTT
d_call: NA; v_call: TRBV6-5; j_call: TRBJ1-1; clone_size: NA; cdr3_aa: CAMKTGPHTEAFF; cdr3_nt: TGTGCCATGAAGACAGGACCTCACACTGAAGCTTTCTTT
d_call: TRBD2; v_call: TRBV28; j_call: TRBJ2-7; clone_size: NA; cdr3_aa: CASRWGASGSYEQYF; cdr3_nt: TGTGCCAGCAGGTGGGGCGCTAGCGGGAGTTACGAGCAGTACTTC
d_call: NA; v_call: TRBV11-3; j_call: TRBJ1-3; clone_size: NA; cdr3_aa: CASSPNGNTIYF; cdr3_nt: TGTGCCAGCAGCCCAAATGGAAACACCATATATTTT
d_call: NA; v_call: TRBV10-3; j_call: TRBJ1-5; clone_size: NA; cdr3_aa: CAISGGDPWPQHF; cdr3_nt: TGTGCCATCAGTGGTGGAGACCCTTGGCCCCAGCATTTT
d_call: NA; v_call: TRBV5-8; j_call: TRBJ1-5; clone_size: NA; cdr3_aa: CASSLESGWNQPQHF; cdr3_nt: TGTGCCAGCAGCTTGGAGTCAGGGTGGAATCAGCCCCAGCATTTT
d_call: NA; v_call: TRBV30; j_call: TRBJ1-5; clone_size: NA; cdr3_aa: CAWSRSVLNQPQHF; cdr3_nt: TGTGCCTGGAGTAGATCGGTCCTAAATCAGCCCCAGCATTTT
d_call: NA; v_call: TRBV27; j_call: TRBJ1-4; clone_size: NA; cdr3_aa: CASSLLGEGEKLFF; cdr3_nt: TGTGCCAGCAGTTTATTAGGGGAGGGGGAAAAACTGTTTTTT
d_call: NA; v_call: TRBV7-6; j_call: TRBJ1-3; clone_size: NA; cdr3_aa: CASSSRAGNTIYF; cdr3_nt: TGTGCCAGCAGCTCCCGTGCGGGAAACACCATATATTTT
d_call: NA; v_call: TRBV19; j_call: TRBJ2-5; clone_size: NA; cdr3_aa: CASSMVRGLQETQYF; cdr3_nt: TGTGCCAGTAGTATGGTGCGGGGGCTACAAGAGACCCAGTACTTC
d_call: NA; v_call: TRBV30; j_call: TRBJ2-7; clone_size: NA; cdr3_aa: CAWTNPAAQGGGEQYF; cdr3_nt: TGTGCCTGGACGAACCCTGCGGCACAGGGCGGTGGGGAGCAGTACTTC
d_call: NA; v_call: TRBV9; j_call: TRBJ1-1; clone_size: NA; cdr3_aa: CASSPRSDTEAFF; cdr3_nt: TGTGCCAGCAGCCCCCGTTCGGACACTGAAGCTTTCTTT
d_call: NA; v_call: TRBV7-8; j_call: TRBJ2-6; clone_size: NA; cdr3_aa: CASSPTAGANVLTF; cdr3_nt: TGTGCCAGCAGTCCTACGGCTGGGGCCAACGTCCTGACTTTC
d_call: TRBD1; v_call: TRBV6-1; j_call: TRBJ1-4; clone_size: once; cdr3_aa: CASSFPGTENEKLFF; cdr3_nt: TGTGCCAGCAGTTTCCCCGGGACAGAGAATGAAAAACTGTTTTTT
d_call: NA; v_call: TRBV3-1/TRBV3-2; j_call: TRBJ1-5; clone_size: NA; cdr3_aa: CASSPRRINQPQHF; cdr3_nt: TGTGCCAGCAGCCCGAGGAGAATCAATCAGCCCCAGCATTTT
d_call: NA; v_call: TRBV7-2; j_call: TRBJ1-5; clone_size: NA; cdr3_aa: CASSLHPGEPQHF; cdr3_nt: TGTGCCAGCAGCTTACACCCCGGGGAGCCCCAGCATTTT
d_call: NA; v_call: TRBV5-1; j_call: TRBJ1-4; clone_size: NA; cdr3_aa: CASSVAGTKEKLFF; cdr3_nt: TGCGCCAGCAGCGTGGCCGGGACAAAGGAAAAACTGTTTTTT
d_call: NA; v_call: TRBV7-6; j_call: TRBJ2-7; clone_size: NA; cdr3_aa: CASSLQGLSYEQYF; cdr3_nt: TGTGCCAGCAGCTTACAGGGACTCTCCTACGAGCAGTACTTC
d_call: TRBD1; v_call: TRBV5-1; j_call: TRBJ2-2; clone_size: NA; cdr3_aa: CASAHGTVPGELFF; cdr3_nt: TGCGCCAGCGCTCATGGGACAGTTCCCGGGGAGCTGTTTTTT
d_call: TRBD2; v_call: TRBV5-1; j_call: TRBJ2-3; clone_size: NA; cdr3_aa: CASSYGYSGRSTDTQYF; cdr3_nt: TGCGCCAGCAGCTATGGTTATAGCGGGAGGAGCACAGATACGCAGTATTTT
d_call: NA; v_call: TRBV10-3; j_call: TRBJ1-5; clone_size: few; cdr3_aa: CAISESEEGQGPQHF; cdr3_nt: TGTGCCATCAGTGAGTCGGAAGAGGGACAAGGGCCCCAGCATTTT
d_call: TRBD2; v_call: TRBV5-1; j_call: TRBJ2-7; clone_size: NA; cdr3_aa: CASSSLAGYEQYF; cdr3_nt: TGCGCCAGCAGTAGTTTAGCGGGCTACGAGCAGTACTTC
d_call: NA; v_call: TRBV10-3; j_call: TRBJ2-7; clone_size: NA; cdr3_aa: CATGVPGTYEQYF; cdr3_nt: TGTGCCACCGGGGTCCCCGGGACCTACGAGCAGTACTTC
d_call: TRBD2; v_call: TRBV15; j_call: TRBJ2-2; clone_size: NA; cdr3_aa: CATRPSWSGSTGELFF; cdr3_nt: TGTGCCACCAGACCTTCCTGGAGCGGGAGCACCGGGGAGCTGTTTTTT
d_call: TRBD2; v_call: TRBV27; j_call: TRBJ2-3; clone_size: NA; cdr3_aa: CASSLSPAIGAGGTDTQYF; cdr3_nt: TGTGCCAGCAGTTTATCGCCTGCCATAGGAGCGGGGGGCACAGATACGCAGTATTTT
d_call: NA; v_call: TRBV5-4; j_call: TRBJ2-3; clone_size: few; cdr3_aa: CASSHTDTQYF; cdr3_nt: TGTGCCAGCAGCCACACAGATACGCAGTATTTT
d_call: TRBD2; v_call: TRBV19; j_call: TRBJ2-7; clone_size: few; cdr3_aa: CASSINVAGVEQYF; cdr3_nt: TGTGCCAGTAGTATAAATGTAGCGGGAGTTGAGCAGTACTTC
d_call: NA; v_call: TRBV7-9; j_call: TRBJ1-3; clone_size: NA; cdr3_aa: CASSKLGDRSGNTIYF; cdr3_nt: TGTGCCAGCAGCAAGTTAGGGGATCGCTCTGGAAACACCATATATTTT
d_call: NA; v_call: TRBV4-2; j_call: TRBJ1-2; clone_size: NA; cdr3_aa: CASSLINSDSWDYGYTF; cdr3_nt: TGTGCCAGCAGCCTAATAAACTCGGACAGTTGGGACTATGGCTACACCTTC
d_call: NA; v_call: TRBV5-1; j_call: TRBJ2-3; clone_size: NA; cdr3_aa: CASSLERDTQYF; cdr3_nt: TGCGCCAGCAGCTTGGAGAGGGATACGCAGTATTTT
d_call: TRBD2; v_call: TRBV3-1/TRBV3-2; j_call: TRBJ2-7; clone_size: NA; cdr3_aa: CASSQDLIAGVGEQYF; cdr3_nt: TGTGCCAGCAGCCAAGATTTGATAGCGGGAGTGGGGGAGCAGTACTTC
d_call: NA; v_call: TRBV18; j_call: TRBJ2-3; clone_size: NA; cdr3_aa: CASSPQRGTDTQYF; cdr3_nt: TGTGCCAGCTCACCCCAGAGGGGGACAGATACGCAGTATTTT